Presented here are 18 T cell receptor beta chains from one specimen sequenced in a study of cytomegalovirus exposure and HLA in healthy donors. Sequencing was performed with immunoSEQ multiplex PCR; in TCRdb, only in-frame clones are kept and a portion is missing. The profile shows around 170,000 clones, roughly 85% of them singletons. What was sequenced was PBMCs. The receptors derive from a man between 18 and 29 years old in good health and CMV-seropositive.

In this sample, this clone turned up once. The chain links TRBV27 to TRBJ1-4, with D possibly being TRBD1 (5 bases). Germline CDR1 is MNHEY and CDR2 is SMNVEV (reference sequence). The CDR3 sequence is 14 residues long. V dropped 5 bases and J dropped 7 bases, with 14 bases sitting between them. This CDR3 reads CASSLGTVGEKLFF. CDR3 in DNA: TGTGCCAGCAGTCTCGGGACTGTGGGTGAAAAACTGTTTTTT.

The chain combines TRBV4-2 with TRBJ2-1; 10 bases agree with TRBD2. Unmatched junction bases numbered 10, after V lost 0 bases and J lost 14 bases. The CDR3 has 15 amino acids. CDR1 LGHNA and CDR2 YNFKEQ come from the germline V gene. The CDR3 DNA reads TGTGCCAGCAGCCAAGAAGCGGGGGGGCCCGCGGCCGAGTTCTTC. Its protein is CASSQEAGGPAAEFF.

The chain joins TRBV6-5 to TRBJ1-3, with D hard to call. The V end lost 5 bases, the J end lost 2 bases, and 13 bases lay between the germline ends. Germline CDR1 and CDR2: MNHEY and SVGAGI. The CDR3 sequence is 15 residues long. CDR3 nucleotides: TGTGCCAGCAGTCGGGGAATTGGAACTGGAAACACCATATATTTT. Amino acids: CASSRGIGTGNTIYF.

V and J are TRBV4-1 and TRBJ1-2; TRBD1 agrees at 9 bases. Germline loops: CDR1 MGHRA, CDR2 YSYEKL. V was clipped by 4 bases and J by 4 bases; unmatched bases: 4. This CDR3 is 14 amino acids long. CDR3 protein: CASSPVTGGYGYTF. CDR3 DNA: TGCGCCAGCAGCCCAGTGACAGGGGGCTATGGCTACACCTTC.

This chain links TRBV4-1 with TRBJ1-2; D is undetermined. In germline, CDR1 is MGHRA, CDR2 YSYEKL. The CDR3 is 15 residues long. The germline V and J ends were trimmed by 0 bases and 4 bases, with 12 bases remaining between them. The CDR3 protein is CASSQDYSSLYGYTF. DNA of the CDR3: TGCGCCAGCAGCCAAGATTACAGCAGCCTCTATGGCTACACCTTC.

The chain joins TRBV9 to TRBJ1-1; 7 bases line up with TRBD1. Germline V gives CDR1 SGDLS, CDR2 YYNGEE. This CDR3 contains 14 residues. With 6 bases clipped from V and 7 bases from J, the junction kept 12 bases outside the gene matches. Written as DNA, the CDR3 is TGTGCCAGCATTACAGGGGAGTGGATGGGTGAAGCTTTCTTT. As protein: CASITGEWMGEAFF.

This clone was seen only once. The rearrangement links TRBV5-1 to TRBJ2-7; 15 nucleotides match TRBD2. CDR1 is SGHRS and CDR2 is YFSETQ in the germline V gene. With V trimmed by 3 bases and J by 6 bases, 4 bases remained unmatched. CDR3 length: 15 amino acids. CDR3 DNA: TGCGCCAGCAGCTCAGAGGGACTAGCGGGAGGCGAGCAGTACTTC. Protein: CASSSEGLAGGEQYF.

V gene TRBV29-1 combines with J gene TRBJ1-1, with TRBD1 matching over 7 bases. V dropped 7 bases and J dropped 5; count of bases not matched to a gene: 7. Germline CDR1 and CDR2: SQVTM and ANQGSEA. The CDR3 sequence is 12 residues long. CDR3 coding DNA: TGCAGCGCCCAGGGGGTGGCAACTGAAGCTTTCTTT. Translated: CSAQGVATEAFF.

This clone was picked up a small number of times. V is TRBV30 and J is TRBJ1-6; D is possibly TRBD1 (5 bases). Germline V lookup: CDR1 GTSNPN, CDR2 SVGIG (reference sequence). The length of the CDR3 is 14 residues. Trimming removed 4 bases at V and 6 bases at J, with 13 bases between. Here the CDR3 reads CAWTPGHFNSPLHF. CDR3 in DNA: TGTGCCTGGACCCCAGGACACTTTAATTCACCCCTCCACTTT.

This clone was observed once. The rearrangement uses TRBV5-8 and TRBJ2-7; the D gene is possibly TRBD1 (5 bases). There are 13 residues in the CDR3. V lost 3 bases to trimming and J lost 9 bases, with 16 bases between them. The germline V gene encodes CDR1 SGHTS and CDR2 YDEGEE. The CDR3 loop reads CASSSSDSRRQYF. The CDR3 coding sequence is TGTGCCAGCAGCTCCTCTGACAGTCGGCGGCAGTACTTC.

The V and J genes are TRBV5-1 and TRBJ1-4; D is undetermined. V was clipped by 5 bases and J by 0 bases, with 11 bases between them. The CDR3 covers 15 residues. Germline CDR1 and CDR2: SGHRS and YFSETQ. The DNA for the CDR3 is TGCGCCAGCAGTTCCGACACTTCAACTAATGAAAAACTGTTTTTT. Translating it yields CASSSDTSTNEKLFF.

V usage is TRBV5-1 and J usage is TRBJ1-5; 8 nucleotides match TRBD1. CDR3 length: 13 residues. Germline-derived CDR1 and CDR2 are SGHRS and YFSETQ. V dropped 1 base and J dropped 6; count of bases not matched to a gene: 0. CDR3: CASSLTGGQPQHF. The CDR3 nucleotides read TGCGCCAGCAGCTTGACAGGGGGTCAGCCCCAGCATTTT.

The rearrangement uses TRBV14 and TRBJ1-1; D uncertain. CDR3 length: 15 amino acids. Germline V gene sequence: CDR1 SGHDN, CDR2 FVKESK. Between the trimmed V and J ends, which lost 4 bases and 0 bases, there was a span of 12 bases. CDR3 sequence reads: CASSRRAALNTEAFF. The CDR3, as DNA: TGTGCCAGCAGCCGGAGGGCGGCCTTGAACACTGAAGCTTTCTTT.

The chain employs TRBV29-1 and TRBJ1-4; 8 nucleotides match TRBD1. The CDR3 length is 14 residues. After removal of 6 bases from V and 5 bases from J, the junction contained 8 bases not matched to a gene. From germline, CDR1 is SQVTM and CDR2 ANQGSEA. The CDR3 sequence is CSVRGTGPNEKLFF. Written as DNA, the CDR3 is TGCAGCGTCCGCGGGACAGGCCCGAATGAAAAACTGTTTTTT.

The chain has TRBV5-5 and TRBJ2-1; D ambiguous. Trimming took off 4 bases at V and 5 bases at J, with 16 bases between the two ends. This CDR3 has 15 residues. Germline-derived CDR1 and CDR2 are SGHKS and YYEKEE (reference sequence). The CDR3 DNA sequence: TGTGCCAGCAGCGCTAGAGGTACCTCGGACAATGAGCAGTTCTTC. Translation: CASSARGTSDNEQFF.

Worth noting for this clone: Additional DNA sequences in this sample encode the identical CDR3. DNA for the CDR3: TGTGCCAGCAGTGACCCGGACAGGGACTATGGCTACACCTTC. It is translated as CASSDPDRDYGYTF. The V and J genes are TRBV25-1 and TRBJ1-2; 8 bases fit TRBD1. The germline gives CDR1 MGHDK, CDR2 SYGVNS. This CDR3 comprises 14 residues. The V gene end was trimmed by 3 bases and the J gene end by 3 bases; junction bases not matched to a gene: 3.

This clone was observed at least ten times. The chain joins TRBV16 to TRBJ2-5; 11 nucleotides match TRBD1. V was clipped by 3 bases and J by 1 base; unmatched bases: 7. Germline V gene data show CDR1 as KGHSY and CDR2 as FQNENV. CDR3 length: 17 amino acids. The CDR3 DNA reads as TGTGCCAGCAGCCACAGAGCCGGGACAGGGGGCCAAGAGACCCAGTACTTC. This sequence encodes CASSHRAGTGGQETQYF.

This clone was counted only a few times. The genes are TRBV27 and TRBJ2-7; 8 nucleotides agree with TRBD1. Losses at the gene ends were 7 bases for V and 3 bases for J; bases not matched to a gene: 5. Germline lookup yields CDR1 MNHEY and CDR2 SMNVEV (reference sequence). This CDR3 region has 13 residues. The CDR3 DNA follows: TGTGCCAGCACCAGGGGGCTTGGCTACGAGCAGTACTTC. Translated: CASTRGLGYEQYF.